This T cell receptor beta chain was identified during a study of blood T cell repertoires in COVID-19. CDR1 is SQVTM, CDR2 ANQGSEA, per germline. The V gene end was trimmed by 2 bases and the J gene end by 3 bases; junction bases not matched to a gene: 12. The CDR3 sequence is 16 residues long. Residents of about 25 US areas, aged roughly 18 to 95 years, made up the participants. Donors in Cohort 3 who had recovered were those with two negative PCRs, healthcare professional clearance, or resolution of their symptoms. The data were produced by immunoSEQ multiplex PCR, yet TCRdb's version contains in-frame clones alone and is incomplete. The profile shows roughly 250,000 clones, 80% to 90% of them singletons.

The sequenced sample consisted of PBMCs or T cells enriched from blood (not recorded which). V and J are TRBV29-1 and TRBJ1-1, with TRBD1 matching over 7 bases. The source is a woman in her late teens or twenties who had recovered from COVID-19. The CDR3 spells CSVETFDEGAYTEAFF. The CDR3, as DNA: TGCAGCGTTGAAACTTTTGATGAGGGGGCATACACTGAAGCTTTCTTT.